The clone carrying this T cell receptor beta chain was found once. The authors' processing: Estimated nucleated cell counts came from reference gene primer amplification. TCRdb's table, derived via immunoSEQ multiplex PCR, lists solely in-frame clones and lacks some. The DNA gave D and trimming, while V, J and clone size come from that table. The repertoire holds around 260,000 clones, with around nine tenths as singletons. The entry originates in a study of blood T cell repertoires in COVID-19. Participants reported their clinical history, and cohort assignment relied on those reports. The J segment lost 0 bases and the V segment lost 1 base, leaving 6 bases of the junction unmatched. The CDR3 runs 18 residues. Per the germline V gene, CDR1 is SGHTA and CDR2 is FQGNSA.

This clonotype originated in a young woman who had recovered from COVID-19. What was sequenced was PBMCs or T cells enriched from blood (not recorded which). The chain links TRBV7-2 to TRBJ2-1; TRBD2 aligns across 10 bases. CDR3 region: CASSLGLAGASSYNEQFF. As DNA, the CDR3 is TGTGCCAGCAGCTTAGGCCTAGCGGGAGCTAGCTCCTACAATGAGCAGTTCTTC. The variable domain in full, with the rest retrieved from reference TRBV7-2 and TRBJ2-1, is GAGVSQSPSNKVTEKGKDVELRCDPISGHTALYWYRQSLGQGLEFLIYFQGNSAPDKSGLPSDRFSAERTGGSVSTLTIQRTQQEDSAVYLCASSLGLAGASSYNEQFFGPGTRLTVL.